This TCR beta chain comes out of a study of CD8+ T cells in alopecia areata (dated by TCRdb to about 2018). Regarding the research as a whole: The treated patients, all with moderate-to-severe alopecia areata, were enrolled in an open-label pilot trial of oral tofacitinib given at 5 to 10 mg twice daily. Tofacitinib was administered for 6 to 18 months, and 6 months of follow-up off drug were then conducted to assess delayed response and recurrence. High-throughput TCRbeta sequencing was used to examine T cell clonal expansion in alopecia areata in both the C3H/HeJ mouse model and human patients. In humans, TCRbeta sequencing was performed on scalp tissue and on sorted CD4+ and CD8+ peripheral blood T cells from healthy controls and from patients with patchy or totalis/universalis alopecia areata. Patients on tofacitinib were biopsied at baseline and after 4 and 24 weeks of treatment, and several of the patients also had a later scalp biopsy. Scalp clonality was compared across normal scalp (n=4), patchy alopecia areata scalp (n=8), and alopecia totalis/universalis scalp (n=8). The RNA source kit depended on sample type: the PAXgene miRNA kit for fixed scalp, the miRNeasy kit for PBMCs, and the RNeasy kit for mouse skin. immunoSEQ multiplex PCR using 35 Vbeta forward primers and 13 Jbeta reverse primers was used to amplify TCRbeta CDR3 regions.

Library preparation employed the immunoSEQ multiplex PCR assay. RNA was extracted from all samples and reverse transcribed into cDNA, which served as template for TCR sequencing. SuperScript III was used to make first-strand cDNA, primed with a 2:1 mix of oligo-dT and random hexamers. A synthetic immune receptor repertoire was used to assess amplification bias, and residual bias was removed computationally. The paper's data handling went like this. Raw reads were preprocessed for error removal, and CDR3 was defined according to IMGT conventions as running from the conserved cysteine to phenylalanine. To get clonality, Shannon entropy was normalized by log2 of the number of productive unique TCRs and the result was subtracted from 1. Whether each scalp clone was CD4 or CD8 was inferred by checking scalp TCRbeta sequences against the CD4 and CD8 repertoires from sorted blood. Sourced from immuneACCESS, this table was stored by TCRdb with only in-frame sequences that have V and J called. A share of the clones is absent; for the studies checked, an unresolved V gene accounts for under half, and the remainder has no known explanation. That table is the source of V, J and clone size, and D and trimming were worked out from the DNA. The sample table shows about 12,000 clones, and around 50% are seen once. The ten biggest clones cover 10% to 15% of the sample.

Looking up the germline V gene yields CDR1 MNHNS and CDR2 SASEGT. The CDR3 goes from the cysteine to the phenylalanine over 15 residues. Left in the record is the CDR3 DNA by itself, 45 bases read in frame from the first base. Germline trimming amounts to 2 bases on V and 2 bases on J, with 4 as the count of junction bases outside the gene matches. Peripheral blood and lesional scalp punch biopsies were obtained from patients with alopecia areata. Human scalp biopsies were immediately fixed in PAXgene tissue containers. In its sample, this clone comes out as medium-sized (0.01 to 0.1%). Its antigen is unknown. The record has no base qualities; no much larger clone is one base away. What the research found in general, with its limitations: Resident alphabeta T cells in normal human skin are also sequenced, complicating scalp TCR repertoire analysis, unlike mouse skin dominated by gammadelta T cells. TCR sequences shared between patients were less clear than in mice, possibly partly because of HLA diversity in the patient population. Higher clonality and more expanded CD8+ clones were observed in lesional scalp than in normal scalp, particularly in alopecia totalis/universalis, a finding suggestive of antigenic drive.

The specimen was skin. This TCR came from a human donor with alopecia areata. The chain uses TRBV6-1 and TRBJ2-3; the central 7 bases match TRBD2. In nucleotides, the sequence is TGTGCCAGCAGTGAACTAGCGGAGCCCACAGATACGCAGTATTTT. It codes for CASSELAEPTDTQYF.